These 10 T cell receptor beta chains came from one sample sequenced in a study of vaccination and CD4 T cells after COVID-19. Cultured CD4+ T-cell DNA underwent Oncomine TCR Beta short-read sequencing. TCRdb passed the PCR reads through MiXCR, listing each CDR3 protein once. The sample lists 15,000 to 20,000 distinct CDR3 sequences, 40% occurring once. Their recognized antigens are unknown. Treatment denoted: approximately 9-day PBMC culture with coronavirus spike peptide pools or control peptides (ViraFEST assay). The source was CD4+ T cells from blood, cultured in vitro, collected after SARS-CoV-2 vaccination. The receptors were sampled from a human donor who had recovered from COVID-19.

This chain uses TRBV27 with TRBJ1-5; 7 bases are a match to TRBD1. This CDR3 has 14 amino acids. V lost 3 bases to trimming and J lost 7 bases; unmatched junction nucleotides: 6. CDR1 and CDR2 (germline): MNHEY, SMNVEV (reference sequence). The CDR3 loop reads CASSLQGGGQPQHF. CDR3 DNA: TGTGCCAGCAGTTTGCAGGGGGGTGGCCAGCCCCAGCATTTT.

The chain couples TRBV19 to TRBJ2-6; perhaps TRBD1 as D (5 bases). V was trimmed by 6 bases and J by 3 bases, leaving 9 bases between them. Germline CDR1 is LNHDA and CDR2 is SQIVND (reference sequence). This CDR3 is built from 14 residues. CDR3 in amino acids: CASRWGSGANVLTF. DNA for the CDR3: TGTGCCAGTAGGTGGGGCAGTGGGGCCAACGTCCTGACTTTC. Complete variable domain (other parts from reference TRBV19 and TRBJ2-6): DGGITQSPKYLFRKEGQNVTLSCEQNLNHDAMYWYRQDPGQGLRLIYYSQIVNDFQKGDIAEGYSVSREKKESFPLTVTSAQKNPTAFYLCASRWGSGANVLTFGAGSRLTVL.

DNA of the CDR3: TGTGCCAGCAGTACAGAGAGCAATCAGCCCCAGCATTTT. This sequence encodes CASSTESNQPQHF. The chain links TRBV2 to TRBJ1-5; no firm D call. This CDR3 region has 13 residues. Trimming removed 5 bases at V and 1 base at J, with 6 bases between. CDR1 is SNHLY, CDR2 FYNNEI, per germline.

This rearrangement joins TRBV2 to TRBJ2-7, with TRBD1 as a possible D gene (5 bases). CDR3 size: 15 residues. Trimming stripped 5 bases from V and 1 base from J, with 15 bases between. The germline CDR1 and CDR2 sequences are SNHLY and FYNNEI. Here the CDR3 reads CASSSDTLRSYEQYF. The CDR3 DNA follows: TGTGCCAGCAGTTCGGACACGCTCCGATCCTACGAGCAGTACTTC.

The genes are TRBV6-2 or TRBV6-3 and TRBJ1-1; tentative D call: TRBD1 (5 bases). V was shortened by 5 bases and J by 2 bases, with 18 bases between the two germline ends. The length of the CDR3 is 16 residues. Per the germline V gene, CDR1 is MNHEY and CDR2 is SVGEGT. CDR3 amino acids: CASSPNNWGPNTEAFF. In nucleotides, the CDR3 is TGTGCCAGCAGTCCTAACAATTGGGGCCCCAACACTGAAGCTTTCTTT.

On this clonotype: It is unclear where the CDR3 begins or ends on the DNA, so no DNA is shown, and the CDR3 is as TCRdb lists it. The CDR3 protein is CISVSEAPPRGKPQHF. This chain uses TRBV7-5 with TRBJ1-5. TRBV7-5 is annotated as a pseudogene. Ends included, the CDR3 has 16 residues.

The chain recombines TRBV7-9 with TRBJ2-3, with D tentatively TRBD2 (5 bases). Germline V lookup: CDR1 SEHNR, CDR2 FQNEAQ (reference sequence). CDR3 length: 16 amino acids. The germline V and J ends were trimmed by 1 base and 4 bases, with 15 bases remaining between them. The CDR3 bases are TGTGCCAGCAGCTTAGTGTCGGGCTCCGGGGCAGATACGCAGTATTTT. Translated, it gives CASSLVSGSGADTQYF.

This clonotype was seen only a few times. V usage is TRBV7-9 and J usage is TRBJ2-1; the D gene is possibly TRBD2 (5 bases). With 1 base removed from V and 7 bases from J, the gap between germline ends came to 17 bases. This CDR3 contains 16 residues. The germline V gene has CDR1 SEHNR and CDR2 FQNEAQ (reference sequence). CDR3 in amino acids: CASSLGWQRNKNEQFF. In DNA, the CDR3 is TGTGCCAGCAGCTTAGGATGGCAGCGGAATAAGAATGAGCAGTTCTTC. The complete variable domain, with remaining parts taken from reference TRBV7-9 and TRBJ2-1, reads DTGVSQNPRHKITKRGQNVTFRCDPISEHNRLYWYRQTLGQGPEFLTYFQNEAQLEKSRLLSDRFSAERPKGSFSTLEIQRTEQGDSAMYLCASSLGWQRNKNEQFFGPGTRLTVL.

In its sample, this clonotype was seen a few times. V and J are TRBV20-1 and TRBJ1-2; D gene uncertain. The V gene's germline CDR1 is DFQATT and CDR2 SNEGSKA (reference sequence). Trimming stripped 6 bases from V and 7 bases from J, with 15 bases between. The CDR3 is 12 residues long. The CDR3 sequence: CSAVGTPSGYTF. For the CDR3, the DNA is TGCAGTGCAGTGGGCACTCCGTCTGGCTACACCTTC.

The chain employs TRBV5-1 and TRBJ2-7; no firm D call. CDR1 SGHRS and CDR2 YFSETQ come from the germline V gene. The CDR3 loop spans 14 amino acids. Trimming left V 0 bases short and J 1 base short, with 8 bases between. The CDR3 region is CASSLAVLSYEQYF. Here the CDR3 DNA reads TGCGCCAGCAGCTTGGCCGTTTTATCCTACGAGCAGTACTTC.